These T cell receptor beta chains were read from a single sample in a study of siplizumab effects on memory and regulatory T cells. TCRdb keeps only in-frame clones here, not all; method: immunoSEQ multiplex PCR. This sample yields 100,000 or so clones, of which about 90% are seen a single time; around 0.68% belongs to the top ten. Sample: Tregs sorted from blood. These receptor sequences come from a human donor in good health. The CDR3 runs from the conserved cysteine through the conserved F or W. The D gene is left open where the match is weak. Clone size is given for some rows only: seen once, a few or many times, or a class if the clone is expanded.

clone size	V gene	J gene	D gene	CDR3 protein	CDR3 DNA
.	TRBV5-1	TRBJ1-1	.	CASSAMQGRATEAFF	TGCGCCAGCAGCGCGATGCAGGGTCGGGCCACTGAAGCTTTCTTT
.	TRBV7-6	TRBJ2-1	TRBD2	CASSLVPSGINNEQFF	TGTGCCAGCAGCTTAGTCCCTAGCGGAATAAACAATGAGCAGTTCTTC
.	TRBV20-1	TRBJ1-5	.	CSASGDQPQHF	TGCAGTGCTAGCGGCGATCAGCCCCAGCATTTT
.	TRBV5-1	TRBJ2-5	.	CASSIEETQYF	TGCGCCAGCAGCATTGAAGAGACCCAGTACTTC
.	TRBV9	TRBJ2-1	TRBD2	CASSVQGTSGHNEQFF	TGTGCCAGCAGCGTACAGGGGACTAGCGGACACAATGAGCAGTTCTTC
.	TRBV6-5	TRBJ1-1	TRBD1	CASSPRQGRGAEAFF	TGTGCCAGCAGCCCTAGACAGGGTAGAGGCGCTGAAGCTTTCTTT
.	TRBV30	TRBJ1-2	TRBD1	CAWSRDREDGYTF	TGTGCCTGGAGCCGGGACAGGGAAGATGGCTACACCTTC
.	TRBV6-6	TRBJ1-2	TRBD1	CASSRDSYGYTF	TGTGCCAGCAGCCGGGACAGCTATGGCTACACCTTC
.	TRBV9	TRBJ2-3	.	CASSGLRSGIDTQYF	TGTGCCAGCAGCGGACTCCGGTCGGGCATAGATACGCAGTATTTT
.	TRBV7-2	TRBJ2-7	.	CASSLGFQSYEQYF	TGTGCCAGCAGCTTAGGGTTCCAGTCCTACGAGCAGTACTTC
.	TRBV7-9	TRBJ1-1	.	CASSFRQENTEAFF	TGTGCCAGCAGCTTCAGACAGGAGAACACTGAAGCTTTCTTT
.	TRBV5-1	TRBJ2-5	.	CASSLRFQEETQYF	TGCGCCAGCAGCTTGAGGTTTCAGGAAGAGACCCAGTACTTC
.	TRBV5-1	TRBJ1-3	.	CASSYGKSGNTIYF	TGCGCCAGCAGCTATGGGAAATCCGGAAACACCATATATTTT
once	TRBV7-9	TRBJ2-7	.	CASSFSREQYF	TGTGCCAGCAGCTTTTCGCGCGAGCAGTACTTC
.	TRBV4-2	TRBJ2-5	TRBD2	CASSQEGLAQETQYF	TGTGCCAGCAGCCAAGAGGGACTAGCCCAAGAGACCCAGTACTTC
.	TRBV19	TRBJ1-5	.	CASSIQVGQPQHF	TGTGCCAGTAGTATACAGGTGGGTCAGCCCCAGCATTTT
.	TRBV20-1	TRBJ2-7	.	CSASLLYEQYF	TGCAGTGCTAGCTTGCTCTACGAGCAGTACTTC
.	TRBV7-2	TRBJ1-3	.	CASSSDSGNTIYF	TGTGCCAGCAGCTCTGACTCTGGAAACACCATATATTTT
.	TRBV6-1	TRBJ1-2	TRBD1	CASSEGTGGGYTF	TGTGCCAGCAGTGAAGGGACAGGGGGTGGCTACACCTTC
.	TRBV7-9	TRBJ2-3	TRBD1	CASTIGRTGSTDTQYF	TGTGCCAGCACCATAGGGAGGACAGGGAGCACAGATACGCAGTATTTT
.	TRBV10-3	TRBJ1-5	.	CAISGGAGNQPQHF	TGTGCCATCAGTGGGGGGGCGGGCAATCAGCCCCAGCATTTT
.	TRBV19	TRBJ2-4	.	CASSWPGSGNIQYF	TGTGCCAGTAGTTGGCCGGGTTCGGGAAACATTCAGTACTTC
.	TRBV28	TRBJ1-2	.	CASSLGDAGYTF	TGTGCCAGCAGTTTAGGAGATGCCGGCTACACCTTC
.	TRBV5-4	TRBJ2-5	.	CASSLIGETQYF	TGTGCCAGCAGCTTGATCGGGGAGACCCAGTACTTC
.	TRBV5-1	TRBJ2-3	.	CASSLAAGITTDTQYF	TGCGCCAGCAGCTTGGCGGCGGGCATAACGACAGATACGCAGTATTTT
.	TRBV7-9	TRBJ2-5	.	CASSLKGGETQYF	TGTGCCAGCAGCTTAAAGGGGGGGGAGACCCAGTACTTC
.	TRBV7-9	TRBJ2-5	.	CASSLGLAQETQYF	TGTGCCAGCAGCTTGGGGCTAGCGCAAGAGACCCAGTACTTC
.	TRBV5-1	TRBJ1-1	.	CASSPIGGWAFF	TGCGCCAGCAGCCCTATAGGTGGTTGGGCTTTCTTT
.	TRBV30	TRBJ2-5	.	CAWSRTGKETQYF	TGTGCCTGGAGTCGTACAGGGAAAGAGACCCAGTACTTC
.	TRBV28	TRBJ2-3	.	CASSPWGGRPFADTQYF	TGTGCCAGCAGTCCCTGGGGAGGAAGACCCTTCGCAGATACGCAGTATTTT
.	TRBV5-1	TRBJ2-5	.	CASSLGGLQETQYF	TGCGCCAGCAGCTTGGGCGGCTTACAAGAGACCCAGTACTTC
.	TRBV18	TRBJ1-1	.	CASSQQGNTEAFF	TGTGCCAGCTCACAACAGGGGAACACTGAAGCTTTCTTT